These 14 T cell receptor beta chains were all obtained from the same sample, sequenced in a study of regulatory T cells in long-lasting Graves disease. Arm-PCR of CDR3 regions and iRepertoire HTBI primers were used to build TCR beta libraries. In TCRdb, the multiplex PCR reads were re-called with MiXCR into one record per CDR3 protein. The sample contains approximately 400,000 distinct CDR3 sequences, around a quarter of which appear only once. Stated time point: persistent/refractory GD, antithyroid drugs over 5 years with positive TRAb. Extracted PBMC RNA gave rise to the TCR library. Specimen: peripheral blood mononuclear cells (PBMCs), collected when the disease was refractory, from a patient treated with antithyroid drugs. These receptors were collected from a female donor with Graves disease.

This clonotype turned up a few times. The genes are TRBV18 and TRBJ2-7, with a possible D match to TRBD2 (5 bases). CDR1 is KGHSH and CDR2 is LQKENI in the germline V gene. This CDR3 is built from 13 residues. V shed 5 bases and J shed 3 bases, with 11 bases lying between them. This CDR3 is CASSDTEGYEQYF. The CDR3, as DNA: TGTGCCAGCTCAGACACAGAGGGCTACGAGCAGTACTTC.

This clonotype was observed at least ten times. The rearrangement links TRBV15 to TRBJ1-4, with 8 bases lining up with TRBD1. This CDR3 has 15 residues. With 0 bases clipped from V and 8 bases from J, the junction kept 5 bases outside the gene matches. From germline, CDR1 is LNHNV and CDR2 YYDKDF (reference sequence). CDR3 sequence reads: CATSREQGAGEKLFF. CDR3 nucleotide sequence: TGTGCCACCAGCAGAGAGCAGGGGGCAGGGGAAAAACTGTTTTTT.

This clonotype was recorded many times. This sequence joins TRBV12-3 or TRBV12-4 and TRBJ2-5; 13 bases match TRBD2. The CDR3 runs 17 residues. The V and J ends lost 5 bases and 1 base, in that order; junction bases with no gene match: 7. The DNA of the CDR3 is TGTGCCAGCAGTCCGGGACTAGCGGGATCTCTCCAAGAGACCCAGTACTTC. It specifies CASSPGLAGSLQETQYF.

J is TRBJ1-2 and V is TRBV20-1; TRBD1 matches 7 bases. The CDR3 loop spans 15 amino acids. With 1 base clipped from V and 2 bases from J, the junction kept 7 bases outside the gene matches. Germline lookup yields CDR1 DFQATT and CDR2 SNEGSKA (reference sequence). CDR3 protein: CSARVTGERNYGYTF. The CDR3 DNA is TGCAGTGCTAGAGTCACAGGGGAAAGGAACTATGGCTACACCTTC.

This clonotype was seen at least ten times. The chain joins TRBV6-1 to TRBJ2-7; TRBD2 aligns across 11 bases. Per germline, CDR1 MNHNS and CDR2 SASEGT. V shed 8 bases, J shed 3 bases, and the junction held 3 bases outside the gene matches. The CDR3 runs 13 residues. This CDR3 reads CASHTSGSYEQYF. In DNA, the CDR3 is TGTGCCAGCCACACTAGCGGGAGCTACGAGCAGTACTTC.

The rearrangement uses TRBV5-1 and TRBJ2-4; D call uncertain. Per germline, CDR1 SGHRS and CDR2 YFSETQ. V lost 0 bases to trimming and J lost 3 bases, with 13 bases between them. This CDR3 has 16 residues. The CDR3, as DNA: TGCGCCAGCAGCTTGGCAGGAACTACAGTCAAAAACATTCAGTACTTC. It translates to CASSLAGTTVKNIQYF.

This clonotype was detected a few times. CDR3 sequence: CASSPRTGLSTDTQYF. CDR3 nucleotide sequence: TGTGCCAGCTCACCACGGACAGGGTTAAGCACAGATACGCAGTATTTT. This chain uses TRBV18 with TRBJ2-3, with 8 bases lining up with TRBD1. V lost 1 base to trimming and J lost 0 bases; unmatched junction nucleotides: 3. Germline assignment: CDR1 KGHSH and CDR2 LQKENI. This CDR3 contains 16 residues.

The chain recombines TRBV7-6 with TRBJ2-3, with a possible D match to TRBD2 (5 bases). Germline CDR1 reads SGHVS; CDR2 reads FNYEAQ. The V and J ends lost 4 bases and 2 bases respectively, with 16 bases between them. The CDR3 is 16 residues long. The CDR3 is CASSSLQSGNTDTQYF. Here the CDR3 DNA reads TGTGCCAGCAGCTCCCTCCAGTCGGGGAACACAGATACGCAGTATTTT.

This clonotype has at least ten counts. The chain recombines TRBV2 with TRBJ2-5; 7 nucleotides line up with TRBD2. This CDR3 has 14 amino acids. The ends lost 4 bases at V and 5 bases at J; junction bases unmatched: 7. Germline V CDR1 and CDR2: SNHLY, FYNNEI. The CDR3 nucleotides read TGTGCCAGCAGTGGGGGCGGGAGCTCGGAGACCCAGTACTTC. Its translation: CASSGGGSSETQYF.

As regards this clonotype: Being one base from a much bigger clone, this may be a read error. The chain is built from TRBV30 and TRBJ2-4; D gene uncertain. Germline values: CDR1 GTSNPN, CDR2 SVGIG (reference sequence). V shed 0 bases and J shed 0 bases, with 9 bases lying between them. The length of the CDR3 is 15 residues. CDR3 sequence: CAWSVQVIAKNIQYF. In DNA form, the CDR3 reads TGTGCCTGGAGTGTGCAGGTCATAGCCAAAAACATTCAGTACTTC.

The chain employs TRBV20-1 and TRBJ2-5; D remains ambiguous. Trimming took 6 bases from V and 5 from J, leaving 13 bases between them. Germline loops: CDR1 DFQATT, CDR2 SNEGSKA (reference sequence). This CDR3 has 12 amino acids. CDR3 DNA: TGCAGTGCCCCCTACCGATTCGAGACCCAGTACTTC. As protein: CSAPYRFETQYF.

This clonotype was seen more than once but under ten times. The genes are TRBV13 and TRBJ2-2; no firm D call. V lost 2 bases, J lost 4 bases, and 5 bases lay in between. The CDR3 spans 13 residues. The germline CDR1 and CDR2 sequences are PRHDT and FYEKMQ (reference sequence). The CDR3 protein is CASSLRPTGELFF. The CDR3 nucleotides are TGTGCCAGCAGCTTAAGACCCACCGGGGAGCTGTTTTTT.

This clonotype appeared once. The V and J genes are TRBV30 and TRBJ1-3; no clear D gene. Trimming stripped 0 bases from V and 6 bases from J, with 15 bases between. In germline, CDR1 is GTSNPN, CDR2 SVGIG (reference sequence). The length of the CDR3 is 15 residues. The CDR3, as DNA: TGTGCCTGGAGTGTACTTAACGAGCTGTCAAACACCATATATTTT. Translated, it gives CAWSVLNELSNTIYF.

This clonotype was recorded many times. V gene TRBV28 combines with J gene TRBJ1-5; a possible D gene is TRBD1 (6 bases). The CDR3 length is 12 residues. Trimming removed 11 bases from V and 4 bases from J, with 12 bases in between. Germline V CDR1 and CDR2: MDHEN, SYDVKM. CDR3 nucleotide sequence: TGTGCCGAGGAAGGGGGAAATCAGCCCCAGCATTTT. Amino acids: CAEEGGNQPQHF.